This T cell receptor (beta chain) was captured by sequencing in a study of cytomegalovirus exposure and HLA in healthy donors (dated by TCRdb to the late 2010s). Notes on the research overall: An earlier analysis of fewer than 750 of the donors reported 276 Gb of sequence data and 95 million to 120 million unique TCR beta sequences obtained from around 190 million T cells. To study patterns of TCR occurrence, a later analysis re-analyzed previously published TCR beta repertoires from several hundred donors and added high-resolution HLA genotyping. HLA typing included class I and class II loci at four-digit resolution. About five DR-DQ haplotypes were handled as single units for association and clustering, since linkage in the cohort was strong. In a later genetic analysis, genome-wide SNP genotypes for about three fifths of the roughly 670 donors were used, and that subset was treated as a discovery cohort. The study used immunosequencing to profile the T cell repertoires of 670 or so subjects and linked those repertoires to cytomegalovirus serostatus. Rather than using new phenotypic data, the later analysis identified candidate immune exposures from TCR beta sequences and from how often those sequences occurred across donors. In addition to the first cohort of roughly 700 subjects, a separate validation cohort of approximately 110 different subjects was used. The number of typed donors differed by locus: roughly 620-630 for A, B, C, DRB1 and DQB1; approximately 530 for DQA1; 606 for DPA1; and some 470 for DPB1. An earlier analysis of 587 of the donors applied high-throughput TCR beta sequencing to assess whether each TCR beta V gene segment acted as functional or pseudogenic. Donor age, sex, ethnicity and CMV serostatus were compiled together with the repertoire data. All discovery cohort repertoires had been generated using a single sequencing platform. High-throughput TCR immunosequencing, statistical association of individual TCRs with disease status, and machine learning were combined to predict cytomegalovirus infection status. Among the roughly 430 genotyped donors, under 90% belonged to the genetic ancestry cluster associated with self-reported Caucasian donors. Roughly 290 gigabases of sequencing data and 91 million or so unique TCR sequences made up an early release that covered roughly 670 HLA-typed donors. Across 398 genotyped donors of the cohort, an average of about 250,000 unique TCR beta nucleotide sequences per donor were sequenced, and roughly 20% of those sequences were non-productive. The study aimed to test whether signatures of past pathogen exposure could be identified by cataloging public T cell receptors. Overall study results and their limits: Because HLA typing was missing for some donors at each locus, association tests included only the typed subset. When HLA alleles, especially DR and DQ, strongly co-occurred, attributing TCR associations to individual alleles was difficult. Only TCR beta chains were sequenced in this cohort, and the absence of alpha or paired-chain data limited detectable features. Several of the top co-occurrence clusters appeared to be linked to parvovirus B19, influenza, CMV and Epstein-Barr virus, according to a later analysis. Some 16 rarely observed V segments, including chromosome 9 orphons, were excluded from the earlier analysis of approximately 500 of the donors because counts were too low. In the study, around 150 TCR beta chains were listed as associated with cytomegalovirus. According to a later genetic analysis, donors in an Asian-associated ancestry cluster had fewer N-insertions in productive TCRs than the approximately 670-donor mean. Immune exposure information for the cohort was limited to CMV serostatus. The 87-base-pair reads could not distinguish some IMGT-functional V segments, including TRBV6-2 and TRBV6-3, so those segments were excluded. A further reported finding was that TCR beta sequences accurately predicted the HLA-A and HLA-B alleles for most subjects in the first cohort. In a later analysis, HLA-associated TCR beta chains showed more clonal expansion and lower generation probabilities than non-associated chains that were equally common. A later analysis found that TCR association rates varied across HLA loci, with DRB1 alleles showing the most associated TCRs and HLA-C alleles the fewest. It was suggested by the authors that the approach could potentially be generalized to other disease states and immunological phenotypes. An association between a missense DCLRE1C variant and V-gene and J-gene trimming of TCR beta chains was found in a later genetic analysis and replicated in an independent cohort. In both the original and validation cohorts, the classifier was reported to diagnose cytomegalovirus status with high specificity and sensitivity. Sequencing depth was assumed to be roughly uniform across donors in the presence/absence analyses, though that assumption may not hold. An earlier analysis of roughly 570 of the donors showed that most TCR beta V segments appeared in productive rearrangements either about 87% or about 30% of the time, which broadly matched IMGT annotations. At a false discovery rate of 0.05, a later analysis linked about 16,000 TCR beta sequences to specific HLA alleles. A group of highly shared sequence variants was considered likely to be a technical artifact of the sequencing pipeline. In vitro tests confirmed that a few of the cytomegalovirus-associated TCR beta chains recognize cytomegalovirus antigens. Across donors, most TCR sequences were observed very rarely, whereas some public TCRs were present in many individuals. Linkage disequilibrium might explain the correlated functional status among segregating V segments, but an unknown experimental factor could not be excluded. In a later analysis, most CMV-associated TCR beta chains were found to appear HLA-restricted, with HLA associations seemingly driven largely by CMV exposure.

Libraries came from the immunoSEQ multiplex PCR assay. The multiplex PCR relied on a mix of 60 forward primers for TCR Vbeta segments and 13 reverse primers for TCR Jbeta segments. Amplification of the CDR3 region of rearranged TCR beta genes was performed with a multiplex PCR assay on genomic DNA. On the Illumina HiSeq System, the amplified TCR beta libraries were sequenced as 87-base-pair reads. In the authors' own workflow: A later analysis tallied some 79 million unique TCR beta chains across the 666 repertoires, and around 12 million of those chains were shared by two or more donors. A nearest-neighbor algorithm error-corrected the raw reads and collapsed the reads into unique sequences, merging closely related sequences to remove PCR and sequencing errors. CDR3 sequences were aligned to IMGT reference sequences to assign V, D and J gene segments. Each retained sequence needed at least a six-nucleotide match to both a V gene segment and a J gene segment. A rearrangement counted as productive if the CDR3 had no stop codons and remained in frame with V and J, and every other rearrangement counted as non-productive. CDR3 was defined according to IMGT convention as the region running from the second conserved V-encoded cysteine to the conserved J-encoded phenylalanine. Sequences without an unambiguous match to a single V gene segment were excluded from the earlier analysis of over 500 of the donors. An earlier analysis of a few hundred of the donors classified V segments as functional when productive rearrangements were above 56.7% and as segregating when the standard deviation between donors was above 5%. A statistical classification framework was built for diagnosing cytomegalovirus status from the catalog of TCR beta chain sequences. In a later analysis, V and J genes were assigned by comparing TCR nucleotide sequences against IMGT/GENE-DB human TR gene sequences. Using the TCRdist pipeline, a later analysis assigned CDR3 sequences along with most-parsimonious VDJ recombination scenarios. In a later analysis, every TCR beta chain was defined by the combination of its CDR3 amino acid sequence and its V-gene family, and reads without a unique V-gene family were dropped. As a way to deal with suspected cross-contamination and a sequencing artifact, a later analysis dropped 640 or so nucleotide sequences that were highly shared and had low generation probability. In a later analysis, a clonal expansion index was calculated for each public chain from normalized within-repertoire ranks of inferred template counts. In a later analysis, generation probabilities were computed using a VDJ recombination model fitted to out-of-frame rearrangements, and the results were checked against IGoR. A later analysis scored TCR-TCR, TCR-HLA and TCR-CMV co-occurrence with hypergeometric tests, applying a repertoire-size bias correction to TCR pairs. To estimate false discovery rates, a later analysis permuted the HLA or CMV assignments 20 times. In a later analysis, co-occurring TCRs were grouped using DBSCAN, with TCRdist sequence similarity added in when clustering inside HLA-allele-positive subsets. Repertoires with fewer than 30,000 or more than 120,000 public chains, plus five repertoires with anomalous nucleotide sharing, were excluded from co-occurrence clustering. This immuneACCESS table, as held by TCRdb, lists in-frame sequences with V and J called but not all clones. Of the missing ones, under half trace to an unresolved V gene in checked studies; the others have no known cause. V and J calls and clone size are as listed in that table; D and trimming were resolved from the DNA. Across this sample there are 150,000 to 200,000 clones, with around 81% seen only once. The ten most abundant clones make up less than 2% of the sample.

V loses 0 bases of germline sequence and J loses 0 bases, and the interval between the two ends is 9 bases. Its CDR3 holds 16 amino acids, cysteine through phenylalanine. The CDR3 DNA has 48 bases and is translated from base 1. CDR1 and CDR2, looked up from the germline V gene, are SGDLS and YYNGEE. The cohort consisted of 666 healthy bone marrow donors. At the time of sampling, all cohort members were nominally healthy, though unrecorded immune exposures were likely present. The donor was CMV seronegative and belonged to the group of 320 or so seronegative cohort members. A peripheral blood sample was collected from each donor, and TCR beta sequencing was performed on peripheral blood mononuclear cells. The Qiagen DNeasy Blood Extraction Kit was used to extract genomic DNA from the blood cell samples. Comments on this clone: The target of this receptor is not known. No qualities accompany the bases; no much larger clone lies one base away.

Sequencing was done on a sample of PBMCs. The clonotype originates from a man younger than 35 in good health and CMV-seronegative. This chain is built from TRBV9 and TRBJ1-4; no D gene call is confident. The CDR3 region reads CASSVAGSATNEKLFF. The DNA sequence is given as TGTGCCAGCAGCGTAGCCGGGTCCGCAACTAATGAAAAACTGTTTTTT.